A selection of T cell receptor beta chains follows, all from one sample in a study of graft-versus-host responses after intestinal transplantation. The table came from immunoSEQ multiplex PCR; TCRdb's copy has only in-frame clones and leaves some out. The sample lists approximately 90,000 clones; 82% were seen once. Their target antigens are unknown. The sequencing used unstimulated CD4+ T cells sorted from spleen or lymph node cells, collected before intestinal transplant. The origin of the receptors is a human donor who received an intestinal transplant. CDR3s include the opening cysteine and the closing phenylalanine or tryptophan. Fields, in order: J gene, V gene, D gene, clone size, CDR3 protein, CDR3 DNA. A D gene is named only where the DNA matches it firmly. Clone size is shown for a subset of rows, as once, few, many or a class of expanded clone.

>TRBJ1-2|TRBV28|NA|NA
CASSFVSAGYTF
TGTGCCAGCAGTTTTGTCTCAGCGGGCTACACCTTC
>TRBJ1-2|TRBV15|NA|few
CATSRFQTQNYGYTF
TGTGCCACCAGCAGATTTCAGACACAGAACTATGGCTACACCTTC
>TRBJ1-2|TRBV7-6|NA|once
CASSLGGGDGYTF
TGTGCCAGCAGCCTCGGGGGGGGAGATGGCTACACCTTC
>TRBJ1-1|TRBV18|NA|NA
CASSSGVKNTEAFF
TGTGCCAGCTCCTCGGGGGTTAAAAACACTGAAGCTTTCTTT
>TRBJ1-5|TRBV30|NA|NA
CAWGDRNPQPQHF
TGTGCCTGGGGTGACAGGAACCCTCAGCCCCAGCATTTT
>TRBJ2-1|TRBV19|TRBD1|few
CASPDRAGGWFF
TGTGCCAGTCCGGACAGGGCTGGGGGGTGGTTCTTC
>TRBJ1-2|TRBV7-8|TRBD1|NA
CASSPGTGPSYGYTF
TGTGCCAGCAGCCCGGGGACAGGTCCCTCTTATGGCTACACCTTC
>TRBJ2-1|TRBV6-1|NA|NA
CASTRDRSYNEQFF
TGTGCCAGCACGCGGGACAGATCCTACAATGAGCAGTTCTTC
>TRBJ2-1|TRBV7-3|TRBD2|once
CASSDLPSGMGNEQFF
TGTGCCAGCAGCGACCTCCCTAGCGGGATGGGGAATGAGCAGTTCTTC
>TRBJ2-2|TRBV6-6|NA|NA
CASSYSRGGGELFF
TGTGCCAGCAGTTACTCGAGAGGGGGCGGGGAGCTGTTTTTT
>TRBJ2-1|TRBV5-1|TRBD2|NA
CASSLVSGGYNEQFF
TGCGCCAGCAGCTTGGTTAGCGGGGGTTACAATGAGCAGTTCTTC
>TRBJ2-2|TRBV7-8|NA|NA
CASSLFGASPRELFF
TGTGCCAGCAGCTTGTTCGGCGCTAGCCCCCGGGAGCTGTTTTTT
>TRBJ2-7|TRBV29-1|TRBD1|NA
CSVADRGPYEQYF
TGCAGCGTAGCCGACAGGGGGCCCTACGAGCAGTACTTC
>TRBJ1-4|TRBV2|NA|few
CASSVRGGKLFF
TGTGCCAGCAGTGTTAGGGGGGGAAAACTGTTTTTT
>TRBJ2-3|TRBV11-2|NA|NA
CASSLGGQGGTDTQYF
TGTGCCAGCAGCTTAGGAGGACAGGGAGGGACAGATACGCAGTATTTT
>TRBJ2-1|TRBV5-1|TRBD2|NA
CASRRLAATYNEQFF
TGCGCCAGCAGGCGTCTAGCGGCAACCTACAATGAGCAGTTCTTC
>TRBJ2-1|TRBV11-3|NA|NA
CASSLVDGGEQFF
TGTGCCAGCAGCTTAGTGGATGGAGGGGAGCAGTTCTTC
>TRBJ2-4|TRBV18|NA|NA
CASSPRDLRGGNIQYF
TGTGCCAGCTCACCCCGGGACCTACGAGGGGGAAACATTCAGTACTTC
>TRBJ1-5|TRBV6-6|TRBD1|NA
CASTLDRGYQPQHF
TGTGCCAGCACCCTGGACAGGGGGTATCAGCCCCAGCATTTT
>TRBJ2-3|TRBV30|NA|NA
CAWSSGRLGTDTQYF
TGTGCCTGGAGTTCGGGTAGGCTTGGGACAGATACGCAGTATTTT
>TRBJ1-1|TRBV5-1|TRBD1|NA
CASRATGVTEAFF
TGCGCCAGCAGGGCTACAGGGGTCACTGAAGCTTTCTTT
>TRBJ2-1|TRBV19|NA|NA
CASSIMGWAGEQFF
TGTGCCAGTAGTATCATGGGGTGGGCAGGGGAGCAGTTCTTC
>TRBJ2-3|TRBV27|TRBD2|few
CASGSQGLSHTQYF
TGTGCCAGCGGGTCCCAGGGACTATCCCATACGCAGTATTTT
>TRBJ1-5|TRBV11-3|NA|NA
CASWSEGSHSNQPQHF
TGTGCCAGCTGGTCGGAGGGCAGTCATAGCAATCAGCCCCAGCATTTT
>TRBJ1-1|TRBV7-9|NA|NA
CASSPRRGHTEAFF
TGTGCCAGCAGCCCCCGGCGGGGACACACTGAAGCTTTCTTT